One and the same sample provided the 32 T cell receptor beta chains below, sequenced in a study of CD8 T cells in Susac syndrome. With random hexamers, reverse transcription was performed on about 0.5 to 1 ug of RNA. MiXCR, run by TCRdb on the immunoSEQ multiplex PCR reads, gives a single entry per CDR3 protein. The sample records over 140,000 distinct CDR3 sequences, just under 95% being singletons. Sequencing was done on a sample of CD4+ T cells from PBMCs. The origin of the receptors is a human donor with Susac syndrome.

The table lists this clonotype with a count of one. This chain links TRBV5-1 with TRBJ2-3; D is possibly TRBD1 or TRBD2 (5 bases each). V was pared by 5 bases and J by 2 bases, with 15 bases between. The CDR3 covers 15 residues. Germline lookup yields CDR1 SGHRS and CDR2 YFSETQ. The DNA for the CDR3 is TGCGCCAGCAGTTGGGGACCGAAAGACACAGATACGCAGTATTTT. Protein sequence: CASSWGPKDTDTQYF.

This chain links TRBV20-1 with TRBJ2-5; D is unclear. Deletions cut 0 bases from V and 7 bases from J, with 6 bases between. The CDR3 spans 11 residues. CDR1 and CDR2 (germline): DFQATT, SNEGSKA (reference sequence). CDR3 region: CSARDVGTQYF. The CDR3 DNA reads TGCAGTGCTAGAGATGTGGGGACCCAGTACTTC.

The V gene is TRBV27, the J gene TRBJ2-7; 8 positions agree with TRBD2. The CDR3 covers 15 residues. In germline, CDR1 is MNHEY, CDR2 SMNVEV (reference sequence). V was pared by 5 bases and J by 0 bases, with 6 bases of the junction left unmatched. The CDR3 sequence is CASSIGGRSSYEQYF. CDR3 bases: TGTGCCAGCAGTATAGGCGGGAGGAGCTCCTACGAGCAGTACTTC.

The chain has TRBV24-1 and TRBJ2-1; TRBD2 is a possible D gene (6 bases). V dropped 2 bases and J dropped 7 bases, with 8 bases sitting between them. From germline, CDR1 is KGHDR and CDR2 SFDVKD. The CDR3 runs to 13 residues. Here the CDR3 reads CATSDSGVNEQFF. The CDR3 coding sequence is TGTGCCACCAGTGATTCGGGGGTGAATGAGCAGTTCTTC.

The genes are TRBV20-1 and TRBJ1-2; no reliable D call. Germline V gives CDR1 DFQATT, CDR2 SNEGSKA (reference sequence). This CDR3 has 13 residues. Deletions cut 3 bases from V and 0 bases from J, with 8 bases between. The CDR3 is CSASAPPNYGYTF. CDR3 bases: TGCAGTGCTAGTGCTCCCCCTAACTATGGCTACACCTTC.

V is TRBV12-3 or TRBV12-4 and J is TRBJ2-5; TRBD1 matches at 7 bases. The CDR3 extends over 15 amino acids. The junction had 7 bases not matched to a gene; V was cut back by 6 bases and J by 0 bases. The CDR3 reads CASRLGTAYQETQYF. The CDR3 region has the DNA TGTGCCAGCAGATTGGGGACAGCGTACCAAGAGACCCAGTACTTC.

In DNA form, the CDR3 reads TGTGCCAGCAGTTTAGGTACTAGCGGGATCAATGAGCAGTTCTTC. This sequence encodes CASSLGTSGINEQFF. The chain carries TRBV12-3 or TRBV12-4 and TRBJ2-1; 10 bases are shared with TRBD2. This CDR3 comprises 15 residues. J lost 6 bases, V lost 1 base, and 3 bases had no gene match.

The chain recombines TRBV7-2 with TRBJ2-3; D could derive from TRBD1 or TRBD2 (5 bases each). This CDR3 is built from 15 residues. V lost 3 bases, J lost 2 bases, and 12 bases lay in between. Germline V gene data show CDR1 as SGHTA and CDR2 as FQGNSA. CDR3 nucleotides: TGTGCCAGCAGCTTGGGGGTCCTGGTCACAGATACGCAGTATTTT. Protein sequence: CASSLGVLVTDTQYF.

V usage is TRBV18 and J usage is TRBJ1-2, with 8 positions matching TRBD1. This CDR3 is built from 17 residues. Germline V gene data show CDR1 as KGHSH and CDR2 as LQKENI. V gave up 5 bases and J gave up 3 bases; unmatched junction bases: 14. CDR3 protein: CASSIGQGRRTDYGYTF. The CDR3 DNA reads TGTGCCAGCTCAATCGGACAGGGTCGGAGGACGGACTATGGCTACACCTTC. The full variable domain, completed using reference TRBV18 and TRBJ1-2, is NAGVMQNPRHLVRRRGQEARLRCSPMKGHSHVYWYRQLPEEGLKFMVYLQKENIIDESGMPKERFSAEFPKEGPSILRIQQVVRGDSAAYFCASSIGQGRRTDYGYTFGSGTRLTVV.

The CDR3 sequence is CAWGRDENTEAFF. CDR3 DNA sequence: TGTGCCTGGGGACGGGACGAGAACACTGAAGCTTTCTTT. The V and J genes are TRBV30 and TRBJ1-1; D might be TRBD1 (5 bases). This CDR3 contains 13 residues. Germline CDR1 GTSNPN, CDR2 SVGIG (reference sequence). Trimming removed 5 bases from V and 1 base from J, with 11 bases in between.

The genes are TRBV9 and TRBJ2-1; the D gene is possibly TRBD2 (7 bases). CDR3 length: 19 amino acids. Trimming left V 3 bases short and J 0 bases short, with 22 bases between. Per germline, CDR1 SGDLS and CDR2 YYNGEE. The CDR3 is CASSARLGLADSSYNEQFF. The CDR3 region has the DNA TGTGCCAGCAGCGCGCGCCTTGGGCTAGCGGACAGCTCCTACAATGAGCAGTTCTTC.

The chain has TRBV3-1 and TRBJ2-7, with D maybe TRBD2 (6 bases). V was trimmed by 4 bases and J by 3 bases, leaving 16 bases between them. This CDR3 comprises 15 residues. Per germline, CDR1 LGHDT and CDR2 YNNKEL (reference sequence). The DNA for the CDR3 is TGTGCCAGCAGCCCGGGAGTACAAACCTACTACGAGCAGTACTTC. This sequence encodes CASSPGVQTYYEQYF.

V usage is TRBV27 and J usage is TRBJ2-7; TRBD1 matches at 9 bases. The germline V gene has CDR1 MNHEY and CDR2 SMNVEV (reference sequence). The CDR3 length is 15 residues. Germline trimming cut 6 bases from V and 3 bases from J; bases unmatched to any gene: 9. CDR3: CASRSGTGIGYEQYF. The CDR3 nucleotides are TGTGCCAGCAGGAGCGGGACAGGGATCGGCTACGAGCAGTACTTC.

This clonotype was seen a single time. The chain carries TRBV20-1 and TRBJ2-2, with D possibly matching TRBD2 (6 bases). In germline, CDR1 is DFQATT, CDR2 SNEGSKA (reference sequence). CDR3 size: 14 residues. The V end was cut by 5 bases, the J end by 4 bases, with 14 bases between. CDR3 bases: TGCAGTGCTGTTGCGGGGTCGGGCACCGGGGAGCTGTTTTTT. Translating it yields CSAVAGSGTGELFF.

J is TRBJ1-4 and V is TRBV12-3 or TRBV12-4, with no clear D. The CDR3 covers 14 residues. Trimming took 6 bases from V and 7 from J, leaving 15 bases between them. The CDR3 protein is CASSSTVGGEKLFF. The CDR3 coding sequence is TGTGCCAGCAGCAGCACAGTGGGAGGTGAAAAACTGTTTTTT.

The rearrangement links TRBV20-1 to TRBJ1-1; the match to TRBD1 covers 9 bases. V lost 3 bases to trimming and J lost 4 bases; unmatched junction nucleotides: 6. Germline V gene sequence: CDR1 DFQATT, CDR2 SNEGSKA (reference sequence). This CDR3 is 14 amino acids long. CDR3 bases: TGCAGTGCTAGCCGGACAGGGGTGGGCACTGAAGCTTTCTTT. This translates into CSASRTGVGTEAFF.

The chain links TRBV6-6 to TRBJ2-3, with 12 bases lining up with TRBD2. There are 15 residues in the CDR3. Germline loops: CDR1 MNHNY, CDR2 SVGAGI (reference sequence). V lost 7 bases, J lost 5 bases, and 7 bases stayed unmatched. The CDR3 spells CASIHRTSGEDTQYF. In nucleotides, the CDR3 is TGTGCCAGCATCCATCGGACTAGCGGGGAAGATACGCAGTATTTT.

This clonotype was seen just once. V usage is TRBV9 and J usage is TRBJ2-7, with 7 positions matching TRBD2. In germline, CDR1 is SGDLS, CDR2 YYNGEE. The CDR3 totals 14 residues. Trimming took 4 bases from V and 9 from J; bases not matched to a gene: 13. CDR3 in DNA: TGTGCCAGCAGCACCGGGACTACTGGAGGCGGGCAGTACTTC. Translated, it gives CASSTGTTGGGQYF. Using reference TRBV9 and TRBJ2-7 for the parts outside the CDR3, the full variable domain is DSGVTQTPKHLITATGQRVTLRCSPRSGDLSVYWYQQSLDQGLQFLIQYYNGEERAKGNILERFSAQQFPDLHSELNLSSLELGDSALYFCASSTGTTGGGQYFGPGTRLTVT.

This rearrangement joins TRBV29-1 to TRBJ1-2; TRBD1 agrees at 11 bases. This CDR3 is built from 15 residues. Looked up from germline, CDR1 is SQVTM and CDR2 is ANQGSEA. Trimming removed 7 bases from V and 2 bases from J; junction bases left unmatched: 9. This CDR3 is CSAAGTGGPNYGYTF. DNA for the CDR3: TGCAGCGCCGCCGGGACAGGGGGACCCAACTATGGCTACACCTTC.

The chain recombines TRBV28 with TRBJ2-1, with TRBD1 identical over 7 bases. The CDR3 loop spans 15 amino acids. Trimming cost V 5 bases and J 4 bases; bases outside gene matches: 8. Germline assignment: CDR1 MDHEN and CDR2 SYDVKM. CDR3 coding DNA: TGTGCCAGCAGTACCCCCGGGACAGCTTACAATGAGCAGTTCTTC. The encoded protein is CASSTPGTAYNEQFF.

This clonotype has just a few counts. V gene TRBV9 combines with J gene TRBJ2-2; D gene ambiguous. With 4 bases removed from V and 4 bases from J, the gap between germline ends came to 11 bases. Germline V lookup: CDR1 SGDLS, CDR2 YYNGEE. This CDR3 is 14 amino acids long. The DNA of the CDR3 is TGTGCCAGCAGCTCCCCCGGCGGCACCGGGGAGCTGTTTTTT. Translated: CASSSPGGTGELFF.

The chain couples TRBV20-1 to TRBJ2-2, with D perhaps assigned TRBD1 or TRBD2 (5 bases each). Trimming pared 1 base from V and 3 bases from J, leaving 21 bases between. The germline CDR1 and CDR2 sequences are DFQATT and SNEGSKA (reference sequence). The CDR3 runs 18 residues. CDR3 loop: CSARGGVWDPVDTGELFF. The CDR3 DNA reads as TGCAGTGCTAGAGGTGGGGTCTGGGACCCGGTGGACACCGGGGAGCTGTTTTTT.

The rearrangement uses TRBV15 and TRBJ2-1; 7 bases align to TRBD2. Trimming took 6 bases from V and 6 from J; bases not matched to a gene: 8. The CDR3 loop spans 14 amino acids. In germline, CDR1 is LNHNV, CDR2 YYDKDF (reference sequence). The CDR3 nucleotides are TGTGCCACCAGGAGGGGACTACTACCCAATGAGCAGTTCTTC. Translation: CATRRGLLPNEQFF.

The chain recombines TRBV23-1 with TRBJ1-2; weak D call: TRBD1 (5 bases). TRBV23-1 carries the ORF label, with uncertain function. V was shortened by 3 bases and J by 7 bases, with 18 bases between the two germline ends. CDR3 length equals 15 residues. The CDR3 coding sequence is TGCGCCAGCAGTCACTTCGGCAGGGCAATGGGTGGCTACACCTTC. Translated: CASSHFGRAMGGYTF.

The rearrangement joins TRBV7-9 to TRBJ2-1, with a tentative D call TRBD2 (5 bases). V was pared by 4 bases and J by 7 bases, with 8 bases between. The CDR3 contains 12 residues. Germline V lookup: CDR1 SEHNR, CDR2 FQNEAQ (reference sequence). This CDR3 reads CASSYTRNEQFF. CDR3 sequence (DNA): TGTGCCAGCAGCTACACTAGGAATGAGCAGTTCTTC. The full variable domain, completed using reference TRBV7-9 and TRBJ2-1, is DTGVSQNPRHKITKRGQNVTFRCDPISEHNRLYWYRQTLGQGPEFLTYFQNEAQLEKSRLLSDRFSAERPKGSFSTLEIQRTEQGDSAMYLCASSYTRNEQFFGPGTRLTVL.

The CDR3 loop is CASSQEGLLNTQYF. The CDR3 DNA is TGCGCCAGCAGCCAAGAGGGACTTCTGAATACGCAGTATTTT. The chain is built from TRBV4-1 and TRBJ2-3; a possible D gene is TRBD2 (6 bases). V was shortened by 0 bases and J by 7 bases, with 11 bases between the two germline ends. The germline gives CDR1 MGHRA, CDR2 YSYEKL. This CDR3 comprises 14 residues.

The chain links TRBV5-1 to TRBJ1-2; 9 positions match TRBD1. This CDR3 is 14 amino acids long. Germline CDR1 SGHRS, CDR2 YFSETQ. V shed 4 bases and J 2 bases; nucleotides not matched to a gene: 3. The DNA for the CDR3 is TGCGCCAGCAGCCGGGACAGGGACAACTATGGCTACACCTTC. Its protein is CASSRDRDNYGYTF.

This rearrangement joins TRBV6-2 or TRBV6-3 to TRBJ2-1; D uncertain. CDR3 length: 11 residues. Trimming took 7 bases from V and 13 from J, leaving 14 bases between them. Germline lookup yields CDR1 MNHEY and CDR2 SVGEGT. The CDR3 here is CASKREGDQFF. In DNA form, the CDR3 reads TGTGCCAGCAAAAGGGAAGGAGACCAGTTCTTC.

The V call is TRBV14, the J call TRBJ1-1; the D is unclear. The CDR3 contains 12 residues. Trimming took 0 bases from V and 8 from J, leaving 7 bases between them. CDR1 is SGHDN, CDR2 FVKESK, per germline. CDR3 nucleotide sequence: TGTGCCAGCAGCCAAGACGCGGGAGAAGCTTTCTTT. Translation: CASSQDAGEAFF.

The chain employs TRBV20-1 and TRBJ2-3; D possibly matches TRBD1 or TRBD2 (6 bases each). Germline V gene lookup returns CDR1 DFQATT and CDR2 SNEGSKA (reference sequence). V was pared by 1 base and J by 9 bases, with 20 bases between. The CDR3 runs to 15 residues. The CDR3 bases are TGCAGTGCTAGAGTCTCTTCGACGGGGGCGGGCACGCAGTATTTT. This sequence encodes CSARVSSTGAGTQYF.

The rearrangement uses TRBV15 and TRBJ2-7; D perhaps matches TRBD2 (6 bases). The CDR3 extends over 17 amino acids. Germline loops: CDR1 LNHNV, CDR2 YYDKDF (reference sequence). Trimming took off 5 bases at V and 0 bases at J, with 20 bases between the two ends. The CDR3 region has the DNA TGTGCCACCAGCGTAGGAGGGTTTGCGGGGTCCTCCTACGAGCAGTACTTC. Translating gives CATSVGGFAGSSYEQYF.

This CDR3 is CASSLGTSGGPYYF. CDR3 DNA sequence: TGTGCCAGCAGCTTAGGGACTAGCGGGGGGCCGTACTACTTC. The chain couples TRBV7-3 to TRBJ2-5, with 15 bases fitting TRBD2. Germline V gene sequence: CDR1 SGHTA, CDR2 FQGTGA. This CDR3 is built from 14 residues. The trim removed 2 bases at V and 14 bases at J, leaving 6 bases unmatched.